Following are 18 T cell receptor beta chains from one sample sequenced in a study of vaccination effects on CD4 cells after COVID-19. These TCRs' antigens remain unknown. Expansion with viral peptide pools was applied to antigen-specific CD4+ T cells by the ViraFEST assay prior to sequencing. Culturing for 10 days preceded CD4+ T cell isolation. Nucleocapsid antibodies were negative in the vaccine recipients, who had never had SARS-CoV-2 infection. TCRdb keeps only in-frame clones here, not all; method: immunoSEQ multiplex PCR. This sample yields some 70,000 clones, of which 80% are seen a single time; more than 10% belongs to the top ten. Sequencing used CD4+ T cells from PBMCs cultured with SARS-CoV-2 spike peptides, obtained before COVID-19 vaccination. Every receptor here comes from a human donor who received a COVID-19 vaccine.

J is TRBJ2-7 and V is TRBV24-1; TRBD1 matches 8 bases. Germline values: CDR1 KGHDR, CDR2 SFDVKD. J was trimmed by 3 bases and V by 4 bases; bases with no gene match: 10. The CDR3 is 16 amino acids. In DNA, the CDR3 is TGTGCCACCAGTGAGCCTCCGGGACAGGCGAGCTACGAGCAGTACGTC. Amino acid sequence: CATSEPPGQASYEQYV.

The chain has TRBV5-1 and TRBJ2-3; D ambiguous. CDR3 length equals 14 residues. The germline gives CDR1 SGHRS, CDR2 YFSETQ. Trimming removed 0 bases from V and 4 bases from J, with 9 bases in between. DNA for the CDR3: TGCGCCAGCAGCTTGGGCCAACCCGCAGATACGCAGTATTTT. Its protein is CASSLGQPADTQYF.

This chain links TRBV7-9 with TRBJ2-2; the match to TRBD2 covers 10 bases. The CDR3 runs to 17 residues. V shed 5 bases, J shed 3 bases, and the junction held 9 bases outside the gene matches. The germline gives CDR1 SEHNR, CDR2 FQNEAQ (reference sequence). In DNA, the CDR3 is TGTGCCAGCAGCCGCTGGGAGCGGGGGGGCCACACCGGGGAGCTGTTTTTT. This translates into CASSRWERGGHTGELFF.

The chain is built from TRBV9 and TRBJ1-1, with no clear D. V was pared by 0 bases and J by 7 bases, with 10 bases between. CDR1 is SGDLS and CDR2 is YYNGEE in the germline V gene. The CDR3 is made up of 13 amino acids. The CDR3 sequence: CASSVEPRGEAFF. In DNA, the CDR3 is TGTGCCAGCAGCGTAGAACCCCGCGGTGAAGCTTTCTTT.

The rearrangement joins TRBV5-5 to TRBJ2-2; 7 bases align to TRBD1. The CDR3 contains 17 residues. The V gene's germline CDR1 is SGHKS and CDR2 YYEKEE (reference sequence). V was pared by 5 bases and J by 1 base, with 11 bases of the junction left unmatched. In nucleotides, the CDR3 is TGTGCCAGCAGGCTCGCCCCTTGGACAGGGAACACCGGGGAGCTGTTTTTT. Translating it yields CASRLAPWTGNTGELFF.

There are a few counts of this clone. The rearrangement uses TRBV5-3 and TRBJ1-2; 7 bases agree with TRBD1. TRBV5-3 is given ORF status, its function remaining uncertain. The ends lost 0 bases at V and 6 bases at J; junction bases unmatched: 5. CDR3 length: 14 amino acids. CDR3 coding DNA: TGTGCCAGAAGCTTGGGCAGGGGGAAAGATGGCTACACCTTC. Translating it yields CARSLGRGKDGYTF.

This clone was found a few times. V is TRBV28 and J is TRBJ1-3; 9 bases are a match to TRBD1. Germline V gene sequence: CDR1 MDHEN, CDR2 SYDVKM. V lost 7 bases, J lost 2 bases, and 3 bases stayed unmatched. This CDR3 is 14 amino acids long. CDR3 protein: CASIRDRAGNTIYF. The CDR3 nucleotides read TGTGCCAGCATCCGGGACAGGGCTGGAAACACCATATATTTT.

This rearrangement joins TRBV5-1 to TRBJ2-3; D may match TRBD1 or TRBD2 (5 bases each). CDR3 size: 14 residues. Trimming removed 0 bases from V and 12 bases from J, with 17 bases in between. Looked up from germline, CDR1 is SGHRS and CDR2 is YFSETQ. Here the CDR3 reads CASSLGNTGLGQYF. As DNA, the CDR3 is TGCGCCAGCAGCTTGGGAAACACAGGACTCGGTCAGTATTTT.

The chain employs TRBV10-3 and TRBJ2-5, with D possibly TRBD1 on 5 matching bases. The CDR3 totals 14 residues. The V end lost 1 base, the J end lost 6 bases, and 12 bases lay between the germline ends. The germline gives CDR1 ENHRY, CDR2 SYGVKD. Written as DNA, the CDR3 is TGTGCCATCAGTGAGTTAGGGGTGGCCCAGACCCAGTACTTC. As protein: CAISELGVAQTQYF.

The chain employs TRBV3-1 (or the pseudogene TRBV3-2) and TRBJ2-5; 7 nucleotides agree with TRBD2. The ends lost 7 bases at V and 5 bases at J; junction bases unmatched: 7. The germline V gene encodes CDR1 LGHDT and CDR2 YNNKEL (reference sequence). The CDR3 spans 13 residues. The CDR3 loop is CASTGTRGETQYF. The CDR3 DNA reads as TGTGCCAGCACGGGGACGCGGGGGGAGACCCAGTACTTC.

This chain connects TRBV19 to TRBJ2-1, with D hard to call. From germline, CDR1 is LNHDA and CDR2 SQIVND (reference sequence). Trimming shortened V by 6 bases and J by 1 base, and 13 bases separated the two germline ends. The length of the CDR3 is 15 residues. The CDR3 DNA follows: TGTGCCAGTAGCCGACCCGGGTATTCCTACAATGAGCAGTTCTTC. It translates to CASSRPGYSYNEQFF.

The rearrangement links TRBV9 to TRBJ1-6; D remains unclear. The V gene's germline CDR1 is SGDLS and CDR2 YYNGEE. V gave up 5 bases and J gave up 6 bases, with 12 bases separating them. The CDR3 length is 14 residues. Written as DNA, the CDR3 is TGTGCCAGCAGTCGCAATTTCCTTAATTCACCCCTCCACTTT. Translated, it gives CASSRNFLNSPLHF. The full variable domain, rest sourced from reference TRBV9 and TRBJ1-6, is DSGVTQTPKHLITATGQRVTLRCSPRSGDLSVYWYQQSLDQGLQFLIQYYNGEERAKGNILERFSAQQFPDLHSELNLSSLELGDSALYFCASSRNFLNSPLHFGNGTRLTVT.

This chain uses TRBV7-3 with TRBJ2-6, with D perhaps matching TRBD2 (5 bases). This CDR3 has 15 residues. Trimming removed 3 bases at V and 2 bases at J, with 8 bases between. Germline lookup yields CDR1 SGHTA and CDR2 FQGTGA. CDR3 sequence: CASSFGVPGANVLTF. In DNA, the CDR3 is TGTGCCAGCAGCTTCGGGGTGCCTGGGGCCAACGTCCTGACTTTC.

This clone was observed a few times. The chain combines TRBV6-1 with TRBJ1-5; D not resolved. The CDR3 consists of 16 residues. The V gene's germline CDR1 is MNHNS and CDR2 SASEGT. The V end was cut by 0 bases, the J end by 3 bases, with 12 bases between. The CDR3 protein is CASSEAAGLVNQPQHF. CDR3 sequence (DNA): TGTGCCAGCAGTGAAGCGGCAGGCCTGGTCAATCAGCCCCAGCATTTT.

This chain connects TRBV5-8 to TRBJ2-3; D perhaps matches TRBD2 (5 bases). Germline CDR1 is SGHTS and CDR2 is YDEGEE. The CDR3 has 15 amino acids. Trimming pared 7 bases from V and 0 bases from J, leaving 15 bases between. CDR3 sequence reads: CASPTLDLSTDTQYF. Here the CDR3 DNA reads TGTGCCAGCCCAACACTAGATCTCAGCACAGATACGCAGTATTTT.

V is TRBV24-1 and J is TRBJ2-5; 10 bases fit TRBD1. Looked up from germline, CDR1 is KGHDR and CDR2 is SFDVKD. The V gene end was trimmed by 4 bases and the J gene end by 3 bases; junction bases not matched to a gene: 4. The CDR3 runs to 15 residues. CDR3 DNA sequence: TGTGCCACCAGTGAGGGGACAGGGGCGAAAGAGACCCAGTACTTC. It yields the protein CATSEGTGAKETQYF.

This clone was seen a single time. V usage is TRBV5-1 and J usage is TRBJ2-2; D gene ambiguous. The CDR3 extends over 12 amino acids. Trimming took off 2 bases at V and 7 bases at J, with 6 bases between the two ends. In germline, CDR1 is SGHRS, CDR2 YFSETQ. CDR3 in DNA: TGCGCCAGCAGCTTTCACGGCGGGGAGCTGTTTTTT. Amino acids: CASSFHGGELFF. The whole variable domain, filled in from reference TRBV5-1 and TRBJ2-2, reads KAGVTQTPRYLIKTRGQQVTLSCSPISGHRSVSWYQQTPGQGLQFLFEYFSETQRNKGNFPGRFSGRQFSNSRSEMNVSTLELGDSALYLCASSFHGGELFFGEGSRLTVL.

This clone was picked up one time. This chain uses TRBV5-1 with TRBJ1-3, with a possible D match to TRBD1 (5 bases). Germline loops: CDR1 SGHRS, CDR2 YFSETQ. Trimming removed 5 bases from V and 1 base from J, with 19 bases in between. This CDR3 comprises 17 residues. The CDR3 DNA sequence: TGCGCCAGCAGTCCCACTCCAGGGACCAATTCTGGAAACACCATATATTTT. Its protein product is CASSPTPGTNSGNTIYF.